One sample yielded the 30 T cell receptor beta chains listed below, sequenced in a study of shared T cell receptors in the human thymus. TCRdb's copy holds only in-frame clones and misses some; the assay was immunoSEQ multiplex PCR. Among fewer than 700,000 clones listed, 70% to 90% were seen once. These sequences were also reported in another study, on human thymus T cells.

Sequenced material: thymocytes. The receptors derive from a boy less than two years old with a congenital heart defect.

This clone has just one count. The chain recombines TRBV5-1 with TRBJ2-1; TRBD2 might be the D (5 bases). CDR1 and CDR2 from the germline V gene are SGHRS and YFSETQ. The CDR3 loop spans 16 amino acids. Trimming left V 0 bases short and J 2 bases short, with 12 bases between. The CDR3 DNA reads TGCGCCAGCAGCTTGGGAATAAGCGGAGCCTACAATGAGCAGTTCTTC. Protein sequence: CASSLGISGAYNEQFF.

This chain links TRBV5-6 with TRBJ1-2, with D hard to call. Germline lookup yields CDR1 SGHDT and CDR2 YYEEEE. CDR3 size: 17 residues. Trimming pared 3 bases from V and 6 bases from J, leaving 24 bases between. The chain's CDR3 is CASSSLIGPTIPNGYTF. Written as DNA, the CDR3 is TGTGCCAGCAGCTCCTTGATTGGGCCGACGATCCCCAATGGCTACACCTTC.

V and J are TRBV29-1 and TRBJ1-3; possible D gene TRBD1, 6 bases. V was cut by 6 bases and J by 4 bases, with 16 bases left in between. The CDR3 is made up of 14 amino acids. Germline lookup yields CDR1 SQVTM and CDR2 ANQGSEA. In nucleotides, the CDR3 is TGCAGCGTGACCGGGACACCGCCGGGAAACACCATATATTTT. It encodes CSVTGTPPGNTIYF.

The chain employs TRBV4-3 and TRBJ2-1; D might be TRBD2 (6 bases). With 5 bases removed from V and 0 bases from J, the gap between germline ends came to 17 bases. The CDR3 length is 17 residues. The germline CDR1 and CDR2 sequences are LGHNA and YSLEER. As DNA, the CDR3 is TGCGCCAGCAGCTTTCGTCTTCGGGGGAGCTCCTACAATGAGCAGTTCTTC. Amino acids: CASSFRLRGSSYNEQFF.

This chain links TRBV7-8 with TRBJ1-5; the match to TRBD1 covers 10 bases. CDR3 length: 20 amino acids. The junction had 22 bases not matched to a gene; V was cut back by 3 bases and J by 8 bases. Germline V gene sequence: CDR1 SGHVS, CDR2 FQNEAQ. CDR3 sequence: CASSFRDRGKGAGALEPQHF. In DNA, the CDR3 is TGTGCCAGCAGCTTCCGGGACAGGGGAAAAGGGGCTGGGGCTTTGGAGCCCCAGCATTTT.

This clone was counted a single time. This chain connects TRBV7-2 to TRBJ2-7; maybe TRBD2 (6 bases). Trimming removed 1 base from V and 5 bases from J, with 18 bases in between. The CDR3 sequence is 16 residues long. The germline gives CDR1 SGHTA, CDR2 FQGNSA. CDR3 coding DNA: TGTGCCAGCAGCTTAGTTCGGATCTGGGAGGAGCACGAGCAGTACTTC. Protein product: CASSLVRIWEEHEQYF. The entire variable domain, with the rest obtained from reference TRBV7-2 and TRBJ2-7, is as follows: GAGVSQSPSNKVTEKGKDVELRCDPISGHTALYWYRQSLGQGLEFLIYFQGNSAPDKSGLPSDRFSAERTGGSVSTLTIQRTQQEDSAVYLCASSLVRIWEEHEQYFGPGTRLTVT.

The V and J genes are TRBV14 and TRBJ1-2; TRBD1 aligns across 12 bases. Looked up from germline, CDR1 is SGHDN and CDR2 is FVKESK. V dropped 0 bases and J dropped 7; count of bases not matched to a gene: 9. The CDR3 sequence is 17 residues long. The CDR3 loop reads CASSQDNRDRGQVGYTF. The CDR3, as DNA: TGTGCCAGCAGCCAAGATAACCGGGACAGGGGGCAGGTTGGCTACACCTTC.

This chain joins TRBV10-3 and TRBJ2-7; 9 bases map to TRBD2. Trimming at V came to 11 bases and at J to 5 bases, leaving 16 bases not matched to a gene. Germline CDR1 ENHRY, CDR2 SYGVKD. CDR3 size: 15 residues. This chain's CDR3 is CAAGRTSDPQHEQYF. The DNA of the CDR3 is TGTGCCGCGGGCAGGACTAGCGACCCCCAGCACGAGCAGTACTTC.

V usage is TRBV7-2 and J usage is TRBJ2-2; 11 bases map to TRBD1. Per germline, CDR1 SGHTA and CDR2 FQGNSA. This CDR3 is built from 16 residues. Trimming took 2 bases from V and 7 from J; bases not matched to a gene: 6. The CDR3 here is CASSLRTGGGSGELFF. The CDR3 coding sequence is TGTGCCAGCAGCTTACGGACAGGGGGCGGTAGCGGGGAGCTGTTTTTT.

This clone turned up a few times. The V call is TRBV30, the J call TRBJ1-5; 11 nucleotides match TRBD1. Per germline, CDR1 GTSNPN and CDR2 SVGIG (reference sequence). The length of the CDR3 is 15 residues. With V trimmed by 3 bases and J by 6 bases, 7 bases remained unmatched. The CDR3: CAWRKGQGVIQPQHF. CDR3 in DNA: TGTGCCTGGAGGAAGGGACAGGGGGTAATTCAGCCCCAGCATTTT.

Written as DNA, the CDR3 is TGCGCCAGCAGCCTTCAAGGCTCAGCGGGAGCAGAGACCCAGTACTTC. It translates to CASSLQGSAGAETQYF. This chain joins TRBV4-3 and TRBJ2-5; 8 bases map to TRBD2. V lost 4 bases and J lost 4; bases outside the gene matches: 11. The germline V gene has CDR1 LGHNA and CDR2 YSLEER. The CDR3 length is 16 residues.

This clone has only a few counts. The V call is TRBV7-9, the J call TRBJ2-7, with TRBD1 identical over 10 bases. V lost 1 base, J lost 3 bases, and 6 bases stayed unmatched. The CDR3 covers 16 residues. CDR1 is SEHNR and CDR2 is FQNEAQ in the germline V gene (reference sequence). The DNA of the CDR3 is TGTGCCAGCAGCTTAGAGGGACAGGGGAGGGACTACGAGCAGTACTTC. As protein: CASSLEGQGRDYEQYF.

The chain couples TRBV11-2 to TRBJ2-7; 14 bases map to TRBD2. Germline loops: CDR1 SGHAT, CDR2 FQNNGV. The V segment lost 11 bases and the J segment 7 bases; nucleotides outside the gene matches: 22. There are 18 residues in the CDR3. CDR3 loop: CASEPGLAGDPPLWEQYF. The CDR3 DNA follows: TGTGCCTCCGAACCGGGACTAGCGGGAGATCCCCCCCTTTGGGAGCAGTACTTC.

Only one count was recorded for this clone. CDR3 sequence (DNA): TGTGCCAGCAGCCTCTCGACAGTTACCGAGCAGTTCTTC. Protein: CASSLSTVTEQFF. This sequence joins TRBV28 and TRBJ2-1; possibly TRBD1 for D (5 bases). V was shortened by 6 bases and J by 10 bases, with 16 bases between the two germline ends. Germline CDR1 MDHEN, CDR2 SYDVKM. The CDR3 sequence is 13 residues long.

The chain has TRBV9 and TRBJ1-5, with 8 positions matching TRBD1. CDR1 and CDR2 (germline): SGDLS, YYNGEE. The CDR3 runs 16 residues. The J segment lost 4 bases and the V segment lost 0 bases, leaving 6 bases of the junction unmatched. The CDR3 DNA sequence: TGTGCCAGCAGCGTAGTTGACAGGGGTACAAATCAGCCCCAGCATTTT. Translation gives CASSVVDRGTNQPQHF.

This chain joins TRBV30 and TRBJ1-2, with D hard to call. The CDR3 length is 12 residues. V was clipped by 3 bases and J by 10 bases, with 15 bases between them. Germline values: CDR1 GTSNPN, CDR2 SVGIG (reference sequence). This chain's CDR3 is CAWRVEGSNYTF. The CDR3 bases are TGTGCCTGGAGGGTGGAGGGATCCAACTACACCTTC.

The chain employs TRBV6-1 and TRBJ1-5, with D unclear. This CDR3 spans 18 amino acids. The V end was cut by 2 bases, the J end by 0 bases, with 17 bases between. Looked up from germline, CDR1 is MNHNS and CDR2 is SASEGT. CDR3 region: CASSEMLRVRYSNQPQHF. The CDR3 DNA follows: TGTGCCAGCAGTGAAATGCTGCGGGTTCGATATAGCAATCAGCCCCAGCATTTT.

Concerning this clone: The sample has other DNA sequences that encode this CDR3 too. The J gene is TRBJ2-7, the V gene TRBV6-6, with TRBD2 matching 7 bases. The CDR3 length is 15 residues. Per germline, CDR1 MNHNY and CDR2 SVGAGI (reference sequence). Trimming removed 5 bases from V and 0 bases from J; junction bases left unmatched: 7. This chain's CDR3 is CASSGGGCSSYEQYF. The CDR3 nucleotides read TGTGCCAGCAGTGGGGGGGGGTGTAGCTCCTACGAGCAGTACTTC.

The chain recombines TRBV6-5 with TRBJ2-3; TRBD2 matches 11 bases. V lost 6 bases, J lost 4 bases, and 6 bases stayed unmatched. CDR3 length equals 15 residues. CDR1 and CDR2 (germline): MNHEY, SVGAGI. CDR3 nucleotides: TGTGCCAGCAGCCTCTTAGCGGGAGGGCCAGATACGCAGTATTTT. The encoded protein is CASSLLAGGPDTQYF.

On this clone itself: Other DNA sequences of this sample code for an identical CDR3. The chain is built from TRBV7-2 and TRBJ2-2, with D maybe TRBD2 (5 bases). The CDR3 sequence is 15 residues long. Germline CDR1 is SGHTA and CDR2 is FQGNSA. V shed 5 bases and J shed 4 bases, with 14 bases lying between them. The CDR3 sequence: CASSPGLAGTGELFF. The CDR3 DNA reads as TGTGCCAGCAGCCCCGGACTGGCCGGCACCGGGGAGCTGTTTTTT. The full variable domain, with the rest looked up from reference TRBV7-2 and TRBJ2-2, is GAGVSQSPSNKVTEKGKDVELRCDPISGHTALYWYRQSLGQGLEFLIYFQGNSAPDKSGLPSDRFSAERTGGSVSTLTIQRTQQEDSAVYLCASSPGLAGTGELFFGEGSRLTVL.

The chain employs TRBV5-1 and TRBJ2-1; 10 nucleotides align to TRBD2. This CDR3 has 19 amino acids. Germline V gene sequence: CDR1 SGHRS, CDR2 YFSETQ. V lost 4 bases and J lost 5; bases outside the gene matches: 18. Here the CDR3 DNA reads TGCGCCAGCAGCCCCCGAGGGGGACCTAGCGGGAGTACCCACAATGAGCAGTTCTTC. It is translated as CASSPRGGPSGSTHNEQFF.

The chain carries TRBV27 and TRBJ2-7; no reliable D call. V shed 5 bases and J shed 5 bases, with 13 bases lying between them. This CDR3 region has 13 residues. CDR1 is MNHEY, CDR2 SMNVEV, per germline (reference sequence). This CDR3 is CASSPNYHHEQYF. CDR3 bases: TGTGCCAGCAGTCCGAACTACCACCACGAGCAGTACTTC.

This chain links TRBV14 with TRBJ1-1, with D uncertain. V lost 0 bases to trimming and J lost 3 bases, with 11 bases between them. Germline V gene lookup returns CDR1 SGHDN and CDR2 FVKESK. This CDR3 comprises 15 residues. CDR3 residues: CASSQDPGGDTEAFF. The CDR3 region has the DNA TGTGCCAGCAGCCAAGATCCAGGCGGGGACACTGAAGCTTTCTTT.

The chain has TRBV4-3 and TRBJ2-5, with D perhaps matching TRBD1 (6 bases). V was cut by 1 base and J by 4 bases, with 16 bases left in between. There are 16 residues in the CDR3. The germline V gene encodes CDR1 LGHNA and CDR2 YSLEER. In DNA form, the CDR3 reads TGCGCCAGCAGCCAAGGATTGATGAGCAGGGGAGAGACCCAGTACTTC. Its translation is CASSQGLMSRGETQYF.

The J gene is TRBJ1-1, the V gene TRBV29-1; no firm D call. The ends were cut back, 5 bases at V and 6 bases at J, with 10 bases in the middle. This CDR3 comprises 11 residues. Germline loops: CDR1 SQVTM, CDR2 ANQGSEA. The CDR3 spells CSVKGEAEAFF. CDR3 coding DNA: TGCAGCGTTAAGGGAGAGGCTGAAGCTTTCTTT.

This chain uses TRBV7-2 with TRBJ2-1; 9 bases align to TRBD2. CDR3 length: 19 amino acids. Germline V lookup: CDR1 SGHTA, CDR2 FQGNSA. V trimming: 1 base; J trimming: 1 base; junction bases outside the gene matches: 11. The CDR3 DNA is TGTGCCAGCAGCTTAGATTGCGGGAGGGCCCGTGCGTCCTACAATGAGCAGTTCTTC. This encodes CASSLDCGRARASYNEQFF.

V gene TRBV5-5 combines with J gene TRBJ2-7, with D maybe TRBD1 (6 bases). This CDR3 is 14 amino acids long. Per germline, CDR1 SGHKS and CDR2 YYEKEE (reference sequence). Trimming removed 4 bases from V and 3 bases from J, with 14 bases in between. The CDR3 DNA follows: TGTGCCAGCAGCATCGGATTACAGGGCTACGAGCAGTACTTC. This codes for CASSIGLQGYEQYF.

The rearrangement links TRBV4-3 to TRBJ2-5, with D maybe TRBD2 (6 bases). This CDR3 contains 17 residues. Germline V gene data show CDR1 as LGHNA and CDR2 as YSLEER. V was shortened by 0 bases and J by 7 bases, with 21 bases between the two germline ends. CDR3 sequence: CASSQDATGVRGGTQYF. CDR3 DNA: TGCGCCAGCAGCCAAGATGCGACGGGAGTGCGAGGAGGGACCCAGTACTTC.

This chain links TRBV7-8 with TRBJ2-5; D possibly corresponds to TRBD2 (6 bases). CDR1 is SGHVS and CDR2 is FQNEAQ in the germline V gene. Trimming removed 5 bases from V and 4 bases from J, with 17 bases in between. The CDR3 has 15 residues. The CDR3, as DNA: TGTGCCAGCAGCCCCGGGACTTGGGTAAGAGAGACCCAGTACTTC. This sequence encodes CASSPGTWVRETQYF.

V gene TRBV25-1 combines with J gene TRBJ1-1, with D unclear. The CDR3 covers 17 residues. Trimming pared 3 bases from V and 0 bases from J, leaving 17 bases between. Germline lookup yields CDR1 MGHDK and CDR2 SYGVNS. The CDR3 DNA reads TGTGCCAGCAGTGACAGTCGGGGTTCAGCCTTGAACACTGAAGCTTTCTTT. Translating it yields CASSDSRGSALNTEAFF. The full variable domain, with the rest looked up from reference TRBV25-1 and TRBJ1-1, is EADIYQTPRYLVIGTGKKITLECSQTMGHDKMYWYQQDPGMELHLIHYSYGVNSTEKGDLSSESTVSRIRTEHFPLTLESARPSHTSQYLCASSDSRGSALNTEAFFGQGTRLTVV.